Below, 14 T cell receptor beta chains from the same sample are listed, as sequenced in a study of CD8 T cells in ankylosing spondylitis. Each CDR3 protein gets one entry after TCRdb re-called the 5' RACE reads with MiXCR. The sample includes approximately 550,000 distinct CDR3 sequences, over 9.5% of them seen just once. Their antigens are not known. Study outcomes and limitations: A motif in TCR beta, a set of roughly eight highly homologous variants, appeared characteristic of ankylosing spondylitis blood.

Sequenced material: blood, either unsorted or a sorted T cell fraction (not recorded which). These receptors all come from a male donor with ankylosing spondylitis.

In its sample, this clonotype was seen a few times. V and J are TRBV7-9 and TRBJ2-2; D remains ambiguous. The CDR3 spans 13 residues. Per the germline V gene, CDR1 is SEHNR and CDR2 is FQNEAQ (reference sequence). V was pared by 2 bases and J by 6 bases, with 7 bases between. The CDR3 sequence is CASSLRASGELFF. CDR3 nucleotide sequence: TGTGCCAGCAGCTTACGGGCTTCCGGGGAGCTGTTTTTT.

The rearrangement links TRBV5-1 to TRBJ2-1; weak D call: TRBD2 (6 bases). The germline V gene encodes CDR1 SGHRS and CDR2 YFSETQ. CDR3 length equals 12 residues. Trimming left V 6 bases short and J 9 bases short, with 13 bases between. CDR3 DNA sequence: TGCGCCAGCACCTCGGGGGATGGTGAGCAGTTCTTC. Its translation is CASTSGDGEQFF.

V usage is TRBV21-1 and J usage is TRBJ1-5; the D segment call TRBD1 is taken from the table without a DNA check. TRBV21-1 is reported as a pseudogene. The CDR3 extends over 18 amino acids. The CDR3 loop reads CASSKGERTGGSNQPQHF. The CDR3 nucleotides read TGTGCCAGCAGCAAAGGAGAAAGGACAGGGGGTAGCAATCAGCCCCAGCATTTT.

This chain uses TRBV7-9 with TRBJ1-5; D gene unclear. The CDR3 is 15 residues long. The germline gives CDR1 SEHNR, CDR2 FQNEAQ (reference sequence). The germline V and J ends were trimmed by 4 bases and 6 bases, with 16 bases remaining between them. The chain's CDR3 is CASSSDRPGGQPQHF. CDR3 sequence (DNA): TGTGCCAGCAGCTCAGATAGACCCGGTGGTCAGCCCCAGCATTTT.

V usage is TRBV12-3 or TRBV12-4 and J usage is TRBJ2-1, with 9 bases fitting TRBD2. The CDR3 length is 16 residues. V shed 3 bases and J 7 bases; nucleotides not matched to a gene: 10. The CDR3 nucleotides read TGTGCCAGCAGTTTGGAAGCGGGAGGTTGGTATAATGAGCAGTTCTTC. Protein: CASSLEAGGWYNEQFF.

This clonotype was counted only a few times. V usage is TRBV30 and J usage is TRBJ2-2; maybe TRBD2 (5 bases). Germline V gene data show CDR1 as GTSNPN and CDR2 as SVGIG (reference sequence). Trimming stripped 0 bases from V and 6 bases from J, with 14 bases between. The CDR3 extends over 15 amino acids. CDR3: CAWSVLPDGAGELFF. In DNA, the CDR3 is TGTGCCTGGAGTGTTTTACCGGACGGGGCCGGGGAGCTGTTTTTT.

This clonotype was counted at least ten times. The rearrangement links TRBV29-1 to TRBJ1-2, with D unresolved. The germline V and J ends were trimmed by 0 bases and 4 bases, with 3 bases remaining between them. This CDR3 has 11 amino acids. Germline V lookup: CDR1 SQVTM, CDR2 ANQGSEA. Here the CDR3 reads CSVEDIYGYTF. DNA of the CDR3: TGCAGCGTTGAAGACATCTATGGCTACACCTTC.

At least ten counts were recorded for this clonotype. V is TRBV6-6 and J is TRBJ2-1, with D possibly matching TRBD1 (6 bases). V lost 6 bases to trimming and J lost 6 bases, with 12 bases between them. CDR1 is MNHNY, CDR2 SVGAGI, per germline (reference sequence). The CDR3 totals 13 residues. In nucleotides, the CDR3 is TGTGCCAGCAGCTTTGCCAGGGGCAATGAGCAGTTCTTC. Translation: CASSFARGNEQFF.

This clonotype has a handful of counts. This chain links TRBV20-1 with TRBJ1-6; 7 nucleotides line up with TRBD1. The CDR3 is 15 amino acids. Germline CDR1 and CDR2: DFQATT and SNEGSKA (reference sequence). V was clipped by 6 bases and J by 0 bases; unmatched bases: 5. In DNA form, the CDR3 reads TGCAGTGCCCAACACAGGGGCTCCTATAATTCACCCCTCCACTTT. Amino acids: CSAQHRGSYNSPLHF.

This clonotype was detected ten times or more. CDR3 in amino acids: CASSLGLANTDTQYF. The CDR3 coding sequence is TGTGCCAGCAGTTTAGGACTAGCGAACACAGATACGCAGTATTTT. The chain is built from TRBV12-3 or TRBV12-4 and TRBJ2-3, with TRBD2 matching over 8 bases. After removal of 1 base from V and 2 bases from J, the junction contained 2 bases not matched to a gene. CDR3 length equals 15 residues.

This clonotype was counted a few times. This chain connects TRBV20-1 to TRBJ1-5; 9 bases match TRBD1. This CDR3 is 16 amino acids long. Trimming at V came to 0 bases and at J to 9 bases, leaving 12 bases not matched to a gene. The V gene's germline CDR1 is DFQATT and CDR2 SNEGSKA (reference sequence). The CDR3 DNA reads as TGCAGTGCTAGAGAGTTGCCTGACAGGGGACAGGGGCCCCAGCATTTT. Translated: CSARELPDRGQGPQHF.

This chain links TRBV27 with TRBJ2-7, with D perhaps matching TRBD1 (5 bases). CDR3 size: 17 residues. V was clipped by 5 bases and J by 2 bases, with 22 bases between them. CDR1 MNHEY and CDR2 SMNVEV come from the germline V gene (reference sequence). The CDR3 reads CASSPRVRQGLAYEQYF. In DNA, the CDR3 is TGTGCCAGCAGTCCGCGCGTCAGGCAGGGCCTGGCCTACGAGCAGTACTTC.

The chain carries TRBV6-5 and TRBJ2-7, with D possibly being TRBD2 (6 bases). The CDR3 is made up of 19 amino acids. The V gene lost 0 bases and the J gene lost 1 base, with 22 bases spanning the gap. Germline V gives CDR1 MNHEY, CDR2 SVGAGI. Written as DNA, the CDR3 is TGTGCCAGCAGTTACTCCCGGCCCGGGGGTCTGGATTGGTCCTACGAGCAGTACGTC. Its protein is CASSYSRPGGLDWSYEQYV.

This clonotype appeared a few times. The genes are TRBV6-1 and TRBJ2-6; either TRBD1 or TRBD2 may fit D (5 bases each). From germline, CDR1 is MNHNS and CDR2 SASEGT. Trimming stripped 11 bases from V and 0 bases from J, with 11 bases between. The CDR3 runs 14 residues. CDR3 sequence reads: CASGRDSGANVLTF. CDR3 coding DNA: TGTGCCTCGGGACGGGACTCTGGGGCCAACGTCCTGACTTTC.